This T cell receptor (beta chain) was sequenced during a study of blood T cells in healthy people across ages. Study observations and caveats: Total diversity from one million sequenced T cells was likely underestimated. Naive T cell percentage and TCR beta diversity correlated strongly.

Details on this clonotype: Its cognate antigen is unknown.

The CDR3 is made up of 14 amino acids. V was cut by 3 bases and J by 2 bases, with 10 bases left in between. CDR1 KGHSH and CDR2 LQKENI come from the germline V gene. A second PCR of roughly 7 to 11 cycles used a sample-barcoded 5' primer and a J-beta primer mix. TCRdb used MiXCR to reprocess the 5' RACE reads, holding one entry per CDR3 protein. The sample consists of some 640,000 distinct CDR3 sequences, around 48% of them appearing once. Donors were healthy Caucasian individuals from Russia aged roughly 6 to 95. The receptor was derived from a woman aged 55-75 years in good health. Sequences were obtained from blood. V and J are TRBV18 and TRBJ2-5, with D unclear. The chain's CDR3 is CASSPTREQETQYF. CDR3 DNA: TGTGCCAGCTCACCCACTCGCGAACAAGAGACCCAGTACTTC. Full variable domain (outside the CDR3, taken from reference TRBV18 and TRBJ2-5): NAGVMQNPRHLVRRRGQEARLRCSPMKGHSHVYWYRQLPEEGLKFMVYLQKENIIDESGMPKERFSAEFPKEGPSILRIQQVVRGDSAAYFCASSPTREQETQYFGPGTRLLVL.